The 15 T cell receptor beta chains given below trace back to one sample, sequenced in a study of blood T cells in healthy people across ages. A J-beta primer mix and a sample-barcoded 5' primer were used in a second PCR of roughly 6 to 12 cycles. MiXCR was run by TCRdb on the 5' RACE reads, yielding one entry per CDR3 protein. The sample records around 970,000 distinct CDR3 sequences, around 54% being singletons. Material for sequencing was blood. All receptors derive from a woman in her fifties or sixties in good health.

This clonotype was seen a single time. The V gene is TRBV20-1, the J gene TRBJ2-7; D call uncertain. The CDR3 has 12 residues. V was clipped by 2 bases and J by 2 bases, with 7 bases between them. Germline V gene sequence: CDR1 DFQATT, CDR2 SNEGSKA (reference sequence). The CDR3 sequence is CSARRQTYEQYF. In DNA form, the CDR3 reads TGCAGTGCTAGAAGACAAACCTACGAGCAGTACTTC.

The CDR3: CASSAPVGSLTGGAGNQPQHF. In DNA form, the CDR3 reads TGTGCCAGCAGCGCCCCGGTTGGGTCTTTAACAGGGGGCGCGGGCAATCAGCCCCAGCATTTT. The V and J genes are TRBV11-2 and TRBJ1-5, with 9 positions matching TRBD1. The CDR3 has 21 residues. Looked up from germline, CDR1 is SGHAT and CDR2 is FQNNGV. J gave up 2 bases and V 5 bases, and 22 bases lay outside the gene matches.

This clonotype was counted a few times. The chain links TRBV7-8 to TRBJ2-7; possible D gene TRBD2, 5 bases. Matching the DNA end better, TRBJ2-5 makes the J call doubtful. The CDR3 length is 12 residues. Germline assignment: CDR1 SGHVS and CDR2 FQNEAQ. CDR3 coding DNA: TGTGCCAGCAGCCCAGCGGCGGGGACCCAGTACTTC. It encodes CASSPAAGTQYF.

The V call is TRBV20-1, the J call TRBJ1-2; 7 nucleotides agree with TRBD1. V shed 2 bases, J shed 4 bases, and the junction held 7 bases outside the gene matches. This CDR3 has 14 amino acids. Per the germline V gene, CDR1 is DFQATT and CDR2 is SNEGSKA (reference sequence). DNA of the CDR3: TGCAGTGCTAGACTTCAGGGGGTGGCCTATGGCTACACCTTC. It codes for CSARLQGVAYGYTF.

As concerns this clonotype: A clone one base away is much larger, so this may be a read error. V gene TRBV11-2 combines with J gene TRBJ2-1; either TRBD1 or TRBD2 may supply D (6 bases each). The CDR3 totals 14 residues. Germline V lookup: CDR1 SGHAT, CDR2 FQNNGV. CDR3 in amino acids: CASSLGGPYNERYF. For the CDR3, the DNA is TGTGCCAGCAGCTTGGGGGGCCCCTACAATGAGCGGTACTTC.

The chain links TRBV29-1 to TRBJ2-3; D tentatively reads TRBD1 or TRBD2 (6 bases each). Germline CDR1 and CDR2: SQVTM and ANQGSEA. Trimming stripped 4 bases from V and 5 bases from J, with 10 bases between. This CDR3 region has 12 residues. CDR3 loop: CSVAGAVDTQYF. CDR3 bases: TGCAGCGTTGCGGGGGCGGTAGATACGCAGTATTTT.

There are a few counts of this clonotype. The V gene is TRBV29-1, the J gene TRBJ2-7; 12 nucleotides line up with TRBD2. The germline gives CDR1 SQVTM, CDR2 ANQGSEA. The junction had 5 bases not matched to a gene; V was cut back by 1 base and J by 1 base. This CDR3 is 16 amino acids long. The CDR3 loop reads CSVEGLAGGLSYEQYF. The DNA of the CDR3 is TGCAGCGTTGAAGGGCTAGCGGGAGGGTTGTCCTACGAGCAGTACTTC.

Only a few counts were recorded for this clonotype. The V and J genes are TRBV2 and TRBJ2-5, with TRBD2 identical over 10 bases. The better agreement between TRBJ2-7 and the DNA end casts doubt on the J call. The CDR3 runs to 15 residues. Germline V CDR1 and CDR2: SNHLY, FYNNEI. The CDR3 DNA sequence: TGTGCCAGCAGTGCCCCCGGGACTAGCGACTACGAGCAGTACTTC. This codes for CASSAPGTSDYEQYF.

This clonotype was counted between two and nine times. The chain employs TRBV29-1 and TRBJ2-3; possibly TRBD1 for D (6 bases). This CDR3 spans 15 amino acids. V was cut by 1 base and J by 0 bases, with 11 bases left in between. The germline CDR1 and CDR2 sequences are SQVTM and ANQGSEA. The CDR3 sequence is CSVEVTGQSTDTQYF. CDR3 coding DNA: TGCAGCGTTGAAGTTACGGGACAAAGCACAGATACGCAGTATTTT.

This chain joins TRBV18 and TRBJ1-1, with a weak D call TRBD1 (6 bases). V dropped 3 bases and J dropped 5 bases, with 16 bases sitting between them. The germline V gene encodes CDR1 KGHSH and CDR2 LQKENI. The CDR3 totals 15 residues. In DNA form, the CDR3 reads TGTGCCAGCTCACCCCGACAGGCATCTGGGACTGAAGCTTTCTTT. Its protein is CASSPRQASGTEAFF. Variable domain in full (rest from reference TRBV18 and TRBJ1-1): NAGVMQNPRHLVRRRGQEARLRCSPMKGHSHVYWYRQLPEEGLKFMVYLQKENIIDESGMPKERFSAEFPKEGPSILRIQQVVRGDSAAYFCASSPRQASGTEAFFGQGTRLTVV.

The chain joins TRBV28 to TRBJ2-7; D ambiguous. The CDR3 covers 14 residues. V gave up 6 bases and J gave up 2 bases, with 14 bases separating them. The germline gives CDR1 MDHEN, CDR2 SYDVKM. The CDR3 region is CASSSTDIAYEQYF. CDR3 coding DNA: TGTGCCAGCAGCTCGACGGATATTGCCTACGAGCAGTACTTC.

CDR3 DNA sequence: TGTGCCAGCAGGGCTAATGAAAAACTGTTTTTT. This translates into CASRANEKLFF. The genes are TRBV6-6 and TRBJ1-4; D unclear. V was pared by 6 bases and J by 3 bases, with 2 bases between. The CDR3 length is 11 residues. CDR1 and CDR2 from the germline V gene are MNHNY and SVGAGI (reference sequence).

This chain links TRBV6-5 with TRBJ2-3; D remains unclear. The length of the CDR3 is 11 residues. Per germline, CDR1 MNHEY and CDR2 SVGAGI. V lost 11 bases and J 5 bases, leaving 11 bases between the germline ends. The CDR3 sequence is CASAVEDTQYF. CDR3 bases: TGTGCCTCCGCGGTGGAAGATACGCAGTATTTT.

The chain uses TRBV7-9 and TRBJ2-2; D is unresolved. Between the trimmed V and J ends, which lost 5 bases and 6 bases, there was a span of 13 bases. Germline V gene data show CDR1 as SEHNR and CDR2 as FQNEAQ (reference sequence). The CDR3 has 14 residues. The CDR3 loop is CASSLSPFAGELFF. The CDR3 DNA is TGTGCCAGCAGCCTTAGCCCGTTCGCCGGGGAGCTGTTTTTT.

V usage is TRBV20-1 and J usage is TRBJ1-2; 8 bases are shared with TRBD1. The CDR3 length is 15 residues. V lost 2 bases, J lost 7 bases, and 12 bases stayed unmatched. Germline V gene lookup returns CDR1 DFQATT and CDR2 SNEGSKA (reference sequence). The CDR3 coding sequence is TGCAGTGCTAGACGAGATGACAGGGGATCGAGTGGCTACACCTTC. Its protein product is CSARRDDRGSSGYTF.